This is a list of T cell receptor beta chains from one sample in a study of CD8+ T cells in alopecia areata. TCRdb's table, derived via immunoSEQ multiplex PCR, lists solely in-frame clones and lacks some. The profile shows approximately 220,000 clones, roughly two fifths of them singletons. The source material was CD4+ T cells sorted from blood, sampled at roughly week 30, from a patient treated with tofacitinib. The receptors stem from a human donor with alopecia areata. CDR3s include the opening cysteine and the closing phenylalanine or tryptophan.

V: TRBV25-1; CDR3: CASSGDREQAKNIQYF
V: TRBV5-1; CDR3: CASSRRDSSYEQYF
V: TRBV7-9; CDR3: CASSLLPGGVGDEQFF
V: TRBV11-2; CDR3: CASSLAGPGTKNIQYF
V: TRBV30; CDR3: CAWRSAGLHEQFF
V: TRBV5-6; CDR3: CASSPQLTPGEQYF
V: TRBV29-1; CDR3: CSVARAGSQETQYF
V: TRBV19; CDR3: CATGAENLPYEQYF
V: TRBV6-1; CDR3: CASSDYRSYGYTF
V: TRBV18; CDR3: CASSPNRGGTEAFF
V: TRBV13; CDR3: CASSLAGGETYNEQFF
V: TRBV11-1; CDR3: CASSLISNTGELFF
V: TRBV6-5; CDR3: CASSLRVHDNEQFF
V: TRBV9; CDR3: CASSVSWTGYYEQYF
V: TRBV5-6; CDR3: CASSYPGLAGSNEQYF
V: TRBV7-6; CDR3: CASSSKLGANVLTF
V: TRBV6-6; CDR3: CASTSEGGAYGYTF
V: TRBV5-1; CDR3: CASSLREDAYEQYF
V: TRBV23-1; CDR3: CASSQRDAHGYTF
V: TRBV19; CDR3: CASSRRHNTGELFF
V: TRBV6-6; CDR3: CASSYQGADQPQHF
V: TRBV30; CDR3: CALGQGGNEQFF
V: TRBV30; CDR3: CAWTKYRGEAFF
V: TRBV19; CDR3: CASSSDGRRKGYTF
V: TRBV7-3; CDR3: CASSQNTGFEQFF
V: TRBV28; CDR3: CASSLSPGQGSNEQFF
V: TRBV13; CDR3: CASSSQGGNTIYF
V: TRBV4-1; CDR3: CASSPAPIQPQHF
V: TRBV7-8; CDR3: CASSWIGGLGEKLFF
V: TRBV7-2; CDR3: CACREGPGTQYF
V: TRBV7-2; CDR3: CASSLRGRRSSYNEQFF
V: TRBV19; CDR3: CASTETPGVGYTF
V: TRBV5-1; CDR3: CASGGRGDGANVLTF
V: TRBV29-1; CDR3: CSVGADRQSYEQYF
V: TRBV19; CDR3: CASSDVAVAQHF
V: TRBV9; CDR3: CASSVGGRSNSNNEQFF
V: TRBV6-5; CDR3: CASNLRQGGNSPLHF
V: TRBV5-6; CDR3: CASSFTSGGGNEQFF
V: TRBV5-5; CDR3: CASSFKGSSYNSPLHF
V: TRBV30; CDR3: CAWSVVGRGGVNQPQHF
V: TRBV30; CDR3: CAWSVKNPSGSEQFF
V: TRBV19; CDR3: CASTHRGRFTEAFF
V: TRBV5-1; CDR3: CASSFGGDEQYF
V: TRBV5-1; CDR3: CASSSGTGNQPQHF
V: TRBV4-2; CDR3: CASGRGGEKLFF
V: TRBV7-3; CDR3: CASSLGTSRRTDTQYF
V: TRBV27; CDR3: CASSPMAIGTDTQYF
V: TRBV10-2; CDR3: CASSDRTENTGELFF
V: TRBV5-1; CDR3: CASSSEGGYTF